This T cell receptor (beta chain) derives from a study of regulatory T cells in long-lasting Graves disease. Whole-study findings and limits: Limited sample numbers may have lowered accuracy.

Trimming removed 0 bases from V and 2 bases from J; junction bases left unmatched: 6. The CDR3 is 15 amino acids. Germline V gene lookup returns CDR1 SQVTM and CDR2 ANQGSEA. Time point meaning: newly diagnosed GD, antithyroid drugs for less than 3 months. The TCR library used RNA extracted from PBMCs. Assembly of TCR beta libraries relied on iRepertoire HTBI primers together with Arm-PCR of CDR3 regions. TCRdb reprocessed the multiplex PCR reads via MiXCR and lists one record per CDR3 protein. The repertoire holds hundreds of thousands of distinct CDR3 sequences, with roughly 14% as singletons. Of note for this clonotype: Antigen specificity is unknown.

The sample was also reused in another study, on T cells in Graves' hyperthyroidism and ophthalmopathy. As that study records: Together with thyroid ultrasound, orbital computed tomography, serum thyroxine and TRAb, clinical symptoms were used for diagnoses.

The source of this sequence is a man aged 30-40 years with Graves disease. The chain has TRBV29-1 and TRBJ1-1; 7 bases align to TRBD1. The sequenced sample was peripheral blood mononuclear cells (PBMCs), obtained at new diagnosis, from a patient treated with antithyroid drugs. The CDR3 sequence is CSVEDLGTVNTEAFF. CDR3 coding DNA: TGCAGCGTTGAAGATTTGGGGACAGTCAACACTGAAGCTTTCTTT.